This entry is about one T cell receptor (beta chain). Its antigen is not known. The sample is drawn from a study of T cell clonotyping in hematopoietic cell transplantation. Findings and caveats of the study: Graft donor and pretransplant recipient Inverse Simpson Index values predicted broader posttransplant TCR diversity. No sorting was done, leaving CD4 and CD8 contributions mixed. Pathologically expanded recipient clonotypes increased progressively from day 30 to day 180 as diversity fell.

Recipient blood drawn about 28 days pretransplant and days 30, 100, 180 after. TCRdb's table, derived via immunoSEQ multiplex PCR, lists solely in-frame clones and lacks some. The table lists approximately 14,000 clones, 85% to 90% of them singletons. Per germline, CDR1 SEHNR and CDR2 FQNEAQ (reference sequence). V lost 6 bases and J lost 5; bases outside the gene matches: 11. CDR3 length: 16 amino acids. This clonotype was sampled from a male patient in his forties or fifties who had an allogeneic stem cell transplant from an unrelated donor, so T cells may come from the graft donor. Some clones in this sample may be carry-over from other donors' samples. Specimen: PBMCs, collected 100 days after allogeneic stem cell transplant. The chain carries TRBV7-9 and TRBJ2-7, with 12 positions matching TRBD2. The CDR3 sequence: CASSPPSGRGWDEQYF. As DNA, the CDR3 is TGTGCCAGCAGTCCTCCTAGCGGGAGGGGGTGGGACGAGCAGTACTTC.